This is a list of T cell receptor beta chains from one sample in a study of blood T cells in healthy people across ages. TCRdb processed the 5' RACE reads anew with MiXCR; each CDR3 protein has one entry. The sample has fewer than 1 million distinct CDR3 sequences; under 45% are singletons. Sequencing was carried out using blood. These receptors were taken from a man aged 55 to 70 in good health. Each CDR3 is given with its conserved first and last residue. D genes are given only for firm matches. The listing skips clone size in some rows; elsewhere it reads once, few, many or a size class.

v_call	clone_size	j_call	d_call	cdr3_aa	cdr3_nt
TRBV7-9	once	TRBJ1-4	TRBD1	CASSSSTQGRRGEKLFF	TGTGCCAGCAGCTCGAGCACACAGGGGCGTCGGGGTGAAAAACTGTTTTTT
TRBV2	.	TRBJ2-7	.	CASRTRGFTYEQYF	TGTGCCAGCAGAACTAGGGGATTTACCTACGAGCAGTACTTC
TRBV5-1	.	TRBJ2-7	.	CASTEDVGSYYEQYF	TGCGCCAGCACCGAGGACGTAGGAAGCTACTACGAGCAGTACTTC
TRBV15	.	TRBJ2-7	.	CATSRRRTGYYEQYF	TGTGCCACCAGCAGGAGGCGAACAGGCTACTACGAGCAGTACTTC
TRBV7-9	.	TRBJ2-3	.	CASSFLPRGFTDTQYF	TGTGCCAGCAGCTTCCTTCCCCGGGGGTTCACAGATACGCAGTATTTT
TRBV5-1	.	TRBJ2-7	.	CASNLANRADRTYEQYF	TGCGCCAGCAACTTGGCAAACAGGGCCGACAGGACCTACGAGCAGTACTTC
TRBV2	.	TRBJ2-5	.	CASSEVFREQYF	TGTGCCAGCAGTGAGGTCTTTCGGGAGCAGTACTTC
TRBV3-1	.	TRBJ2-5	.	CASSQSPSEGTQYF	TGTGCCAGCAGCCAGAGCCCATCCGAGGGGACCCAGTACTTC
TRBV7-2	.	TRBJ2-3	.	CASSFLGTRGVTDTQYF	TGTGCCAGCAGTTTCCTCGGCACTAGGGGGGTCACAGATACGCAGTATTTT
TRBV19	.	TRBJ2-3	.	CASSKAGLGTDTQYF	TGTGCCAGTAGTAAGGCAGGGCTGGGAACAGATACGCAGTATTTT
TRBV9	.	TRBJ2-7	.	CASSVGPGDAYEQYF	TGTGCCAGCAGCGTAGGACCGGGGGATGCCTACGAGCAGTACTTC
TRBV11-2	.	TRBJ2-1	TRBD2	CASSRRTSGGLLGEQFF	TGTGCCAGCAGCCGAAGAACTAGCGGGGGCCTCCTGGGAGAGCAGTTCTTC
TRBV7-9	.	TRBJ2-3	TRBD1	CASSAGTGPDTQYF	TGTGCCAGCAGCGCCGGGACAGGTCCAGATACGCAGTATTTT
TRBV5-1	.	TRBJ2-2	.	CASSSVTATGELFF	TGCGCCAGCAGCTCGGTGACAGCCACCGGGGAGCTGTTTTTT
TRBV7-6	.	TRBJ1-5	TRBD1	CASSLGTGQFQPQHF	TGTGCCAGCAGCTTAGGGACAGGGCAATTTCAGCCCCAGCATTTT
TRBV20-1	.	TRBJ2-1	TRBD2	CSAIPGTSGGSHNEQFF	TGCAGTGCCATCCCGGGGACTAGCGGGGGTTCACACAATGAGCAGTTCTTC
TRBV7-2	.	TRBJ2-3	.	CASSLALQPGYTQYF	TGTGCCAGCAGCTTAGCTCTCCAGCCCGGGTATACGCAGTATTTT
TRBV5-6	.	TRBJ2-7	.	CASSSIGSPISYYEQYF	TGTGCCAGCAGCTCTATCGGCTCTCCCATTTCTTACTACGAGCAGTACTTC
TRBV12-3/TRBV12-4	few	TRBJ2-5	TRBD1	CASSPTTGAGTQYF	TGTGCCAGCAGTCCCACGACAGGGGCAGGGACCCAGTACTTC
TRBV18	.	TRBJ2-7	.	CASSPGGTETYEQYF	TGTGCCAGCTCACCAGGAGGGACAGAGACCTACGAGCAGTACTTC
TRBV20-1	few	TRBJ1-1	.	CSARFGGVDTEAFF	TGCAGTGCTAGATTTGGGGGAGTGGACACTGAAGCTTTCTTT
TRBV11-2	.	TRBJ2-1	TRBD1	CASSLRERTGSYNEQFF	TGTGCCAGCAGCTTAAGGGAGCGGACAGGGTCCTACAATGAGCAGTTCTTC
TRBV7-9	.	TRBJ1-3	.	CASSLSFGVSSGNTIYF	TGTGCCAGCAGCTTGTCTTTTGGAGTGAGCTCTGGAAACACCATATATTTT
TRBV3-1	.	TRBJ2-4	TRBD2	CASSRRGGYSYNEQYF	TGTGCCAGCAGCCGTCGCGGGGGGTACTCCTACAATGAGCAGTACTTC
TRBV2	.	TRBJ1-4	.	CASSEGGIATNEKLFF	TGTGCCAGCAGTGAAGGAGGGATCGCAACTAATGAAAAACTGTTTTTT
TRBV20-1	.	TRBJ1-1	.	CSALRGSGGRNEAFF	TGCAGTGCCCTGAGGGGGAGCGGGGGGCGGAATGAAGCTTTCTTT
TRBV12-3/TRBV12-4	.	TRBJ2-7	.	CASSPGTGSCYEQYF	TGTGCCAGCAGCCCCGGGACGGGGAGTTGTTACGAGCAGTACTTC
TRBV7-2	.	TRBJ2-5	TRBD1	CASSWTGEGYNEQYF	TGTGCCAGCAGCTGGACAGGGGAGGGCTACAATGAGCAGTACTTC
TRBV20-1	.	TRBJ1-1	.	CSASMAVNEAFF	TGCAGTGCTAGTATGGCCGTTAATGAAGCTTTCTTT
TRBV20-1	.	TRBJ2-1	.	CSAPPRGAIGSYNEQFF	TGCAGTGCTCCACCCAGGGGGGCCATTGGCTCCTACAATGAGCAGTTCTTC
TRBV7-2	once	TRBJ2-3	TRBD2	CASSLTRTSLTDTQYF	TGTGCCAGCAGCTTAACACGGACTAGCCTCACAGATACGCAGTATTTT
TRBV28	once	TRBJ1-5	.	CASRGPNQPQHF	TGTGCCAGCAGGGGACCAAATCAGCCCCAGCATTTT
TRBV7-6	many	TRBJ2-5	.	CASSPGRNQETQYF	TGTGCCAGCAGCCCTGGACGCAACCAAGAGACCCAGTACTTC
TRBV27	few	TRBJ2-7	.	CASSLKRSYEQYF	TGTGCCAGCAGTTTGAAGCGGTCCTACGAGCAGTACTTC
TRBV4-3	few	TRBJ2-1	TRBD2	CASSQVVDSGGHNEQFF	TGCGCCAGCAGCCAAGTGGTAGATAGCGGGGGACACAATGAGCAGTTCTTC
TRBV4-1	few	TRBJ1-2	TRBD1	CASSPDRGTFYGYTF	TGCGCCAGCAGCCCGGACAGGGGAACTTTCTATGGCTACACCTTC
TRBV5-1	few	TRBJ2-7	.	CASRSGPGESYEQYF	TGCGCCAGCAGATCGGGGCCAGGGGAGAGCTACGAGCAGTACTTC
TRBV29-1	.	TRBJ1-2	.	CSALGVYGYTF	TGCAGCGCCCTAGGAGTATATGGCTACACCTTC
TRBV20-1	.	TRBJ1-1	.	CSARGAGRGTNTEAFF	TGCAGTGCTAGGGGGGCAGGGAGGGGTACGAACACTGAAGCTTTCTTT
TRBV30	.	TRBJ2-3	TRBD2	CAWDLAGYADTQYF	TGTGCCTGGGACTTAGCGGGGTACGCAGATACGCAGTATTTT
TRBV6-2/TRBV6-3	.	TRBJ2-1	.	CASSSTGQLNEQFF	TGTGCCAGCAGTTCCACGGGACAACTCAATGAGCAGTTCTTC
TRBV30	.	TRBJ2-1	.	CAWGGINEQFF	TGTGCCTGGGGCGGTATCAATGAGCAGTTCTTC
TRBV28	.	TRBJ2-1	TRBD2	CASSLYGTSGPRSSYNEQFF	TGTGCCAGCAGTTTATACGGGACTAGCGGGCCGAGGAGCTCCTACAATGAGCAGTTCTTC
TRBV6-1	.	TRBJ2-5	TRBD2	CASSEQRGTSGQETQYF	TGTGCCAGCAGTGAACAGCGGGGGACCTCTGGACAAGAGACCCAGTACTTC